This T cell receptor beta chain comes out of a study of tissue T cells after allogeneic stem cell transplantation. This research-autopsy study prospectively enrolled adult allogeneic hematopoietic cell transplant recipients with steroid-refractory graft-versus-host disease. Every graft-versus-host disease patient had gastrointestinal disease and got several lines of graft-versus-host disease therapy. V was clipped by 3 bases and J by 6 bases, with 15 bases between them. This CDR3 has 13 amino acids. From germline, CDR1 is DFQATT and CDR2 SNEGSKA (reference sequence). Some clones are missing from TCRdb's copy, which holds only in-frame ones; the method was immunoSEQ multiplex PCR. The repertoire consists of thousands of clones, with just under 80% occurring once and the leading ten covering roughly 12%.

The sequences come from esophageal tissue, collected at autopsy. The origin of this receptor is a male patient of 60 years or more with steroid-refractory graft-versus-host disease after an allogeneic stem cell transplant. A subset of T cells may come from the graft donor. The V and J genes are TRBV20-1 and TRBJ2-7; D ambiguous. DNA of the CDR3: TGCAGTGCTAGTCGGCAGATCACCGGCGAGCAGTACTTC. It encodes CSASRQITGEQYF.